The 13 T cell receptor beta chains in this list originate from one sample, sequenced in a study of blood T cells in healthy people across ages. A second PCR of 7 to 11 cycles used a sample-barcoded 5' primer and a J-beta primer mix. In TCRdb, the 5' RACE reads were re-called with MiXCR into one record per CDR3 protein. The sample has roughly 1,300,000 distinct CDR3 sequences; almost 60% are singletons. Sequencing used blood. The receptors were sampled from a man aged 18 to 29 in good health.

This clonotype was picked up a small number of times. The chain couples TRBV6-4 to TRBJ2-2; D is ambiguous. The CDR3 contains 13 residues. V shed 2 bases and J shed 4 bases, with 5 bases lying between them. Per germline, CDR1 MRHNA and CDR2 SNTAGT. As DNA, the CDR3 is TGTGCCAGCAGTGACCTGACCACCGGGGAGCTGTTTTTT. It yields the protein CASSDLTTGELFF.

The rearrangement uses TRBV20-1 and TRBJ2-7, with D unresolved. CDR1 is DFQATT, CDR2 SNEGSKA, per germline (reference sequence). Trimming removed 8 bases at V and 3 bases at J, with 11 bases between. The CDR3 consists of 11 residues. This chain's CDR3 is CSQHRDYEQYF. In nucleotides, the CDR3 is TGCAGTCAGCATCGAGACTACGAGCAGTACTTC.

J is TRBJ1-2 and V is TRBV5-6; D is uncertain. The CDR3 totals 16 residues. The V gene's germline CDR1 is SGHDT and CDR2 YYEEEE. Trimming cost V 5 bases and J 4 bases, with 21 bases left between them. The CDR3, as DNA: TGTGCCAGCAGTCAGGCCGGGGTATCTTTCCTCTATGGCTACACCTTC. It translates to CASSQAGVSFLYGYTF. Variable domain in full (rest from reference TRBV5-6 and TRBJ1-2): DAGVTQSPTHLIKTRGQQVTLRCSPKSGHDTVSWYQQALGQGPQFIFQYYEEEERQRGNFPDRFSGHQFPNYSSELNVNALLLGDSALYLCASSQAGVSFLYGYTFGSGTRLTVV.

The CDR3 sequence is CASSYNRRDTQYF. In DNA form, the CDR3 reads TGTGCCAGCAGTTATAATCGAAGAGATACGCAGTATTTT. The J gene is TRBJ2-3, the V gene TRBV6-2 or TRBV6-3; the D is unclear. Germline-derived CDR1 and CDR2 are MNHEY and SVGEGT. V was cut by 3 bases and J by 5 bases, with 9 bases left in between. The CDR3 is made up of 13 amino acids.

The genes are TRBV14 and TRBJ2-5; TRBD2 agrees at 7 bases. The V gene's germline CDR1 is SGHDN and CDR2 FVKESK. Unmatched junction bases numbered 8, after V lost 8 bases and J lost 5 bases. The CDR3 runs to 13 residues. The CDR3 spells CASQRGGMETQYF. The CDR3 DNA follows: TGTGCCAGCCAGCGGGGCGGGATGGAGACCCAGTACTTC.

The chain is built from TRBV15 and TRBJ2-1; no clear D gene. Germline V lookup: CDR1 LNHNV, CDR2 YYDKDF (reference sequence). The ends were cut back, 0 bases at V and 10 bases at J, with 10 bases in the middle. There are 13 residues in the CDR3. CDR3 region: CATSRDGSIEQFF. Here the CDR3 DNA reads TGTGCCACCAGCAGAGATGGTTCCATCGAGCAGTTCTTC.

The V call is TRBV6-2 or TRBV6-3, the J call TRBJ2-5; D is perhaps TRBD1 (5 bases). The last part of the DNA fits TRBJ2-7 better; the J call may be wrong. The CDR3 spans 14 residues. CDR1 MNHEY and CDR2 SVGEGT come from the germline V gene. Here the CDR3 DNA reads TGTGCCAGCAGTAGCCAGGGCAGTCAAGACGAGCAGTACTTC. It is translated as CASSSQGSQDEQYF.

This clonotype has more than one count but fewer than ten. A read error may be the cause here, since a much bigger clone is one base away. DNA for the CDR3: TGCAGCGTTGCGGCAGCCAATGAAAAACTGTTTTTT. Its translation: CSVAAANEKLFF. J is TRBJ1-4 and V is TRBV29-1; D remains ambiguous. Germline values: CDR1 SQVTM, CDR2 ANQGSEA. V was cut by 4 bases and J by 5 bases, with 8 bases left in between. The length of the CDR3 is 12 residues.

This clonotype occurred a few times. The chain has TRBV10-3 and TRBJ2-4; D gene unclear. The better agreement between TRBJ2-7 and the DNA end casts doubt on the J call. The CDR3 consists of 14 residues. CDR1 is ENHRY and CDR2 is SYGVKD in the germline V gene. The CDR3 nucleotides are TGTGCCATCAGTGAAGCTCCTACTTACTACGAGCAGTACTTC. It specifies CAISEAPTYYEQYF.

This clonotype was found a few times. This chain uses TRBV5-1 with TRBJ2-7; maybe TRBD2 (6 bases). The germline gives CDR1 SGHRS, CDR2 YFSETQ. There are 12 residues in the CDR3. The ends were cut back, 5 bases at V and 4 bases at J, with 10 bases in the middle. CDR3 nucleotide sequence: TGCGCCAGCAGACGGGACTTATACGAGCAGTACTTC. It is translated as CASRRDLYEQYF.

The rearrangement links TRBV10-3 to TRBJ1-5, with D tentatively TRBD1 (5 bases). Trimming removed 3 bases at V and 1 base at J, with 16 bases between. CDR1 ENHRY and CDR2 SYGVKD come from the germline V gene. The CDR3 spans 17 residues. The CDR3 sequence: CAISDKGQGTSNQPQHF. The CDR3 DNA follows: TGTGCCATCAGTGATAAAGGACAAGGGACGAGCAATCAGCCCCAGCATTTT.

In DNA, the CDR3 is TGCGCCAGCAGCTTGGCCCGACTAGCGGCCAACAATGAGCAGTTCTTC. Its protein is CASSLARLAANNEQFF. The chain employs TRBV5-1 and TRBJ2-1; 9 nucleotides line up with TRBD2. Germline V CDR1 and CDR2: SGHRS, YFSETQ. V was clipped by 0 bases and J by 5 bases; unmatched bases: 6. This CDR3 spans 16 amino acids.

This clonotype has just a few counts. The CDR3 reads CSARSGGTTDTQYF. The CDR3 DNA reads as TGCAGTGCTAGATCGGGGGGGACCACAGATACGCAGTATTTT. The chain is built from TRBV20-1 and TRBJ2-3; 8 positions match TRBD2. CDR3 size: 14 residues. Germline CDR1 reads DFQATT; CDR2 reads SNEGSKA (reference sequence). J lost 2 bases, V lost 2 bases, and 3 bases had no gene match.